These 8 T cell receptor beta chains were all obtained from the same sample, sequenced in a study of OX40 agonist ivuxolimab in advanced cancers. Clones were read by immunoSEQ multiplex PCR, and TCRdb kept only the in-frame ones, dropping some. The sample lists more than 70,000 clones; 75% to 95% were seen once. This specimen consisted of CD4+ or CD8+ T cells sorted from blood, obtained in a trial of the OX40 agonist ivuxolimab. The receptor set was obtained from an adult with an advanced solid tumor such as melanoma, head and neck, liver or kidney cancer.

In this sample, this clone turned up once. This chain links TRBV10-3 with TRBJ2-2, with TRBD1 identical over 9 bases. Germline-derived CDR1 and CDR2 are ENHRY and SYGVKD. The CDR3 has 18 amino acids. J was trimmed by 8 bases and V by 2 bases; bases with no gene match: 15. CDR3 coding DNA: TGTGCCATCAGTGAGCAGCTCACCGGGACAGGGATGAGAGGGGAGCTGTTTTTT. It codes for CAISEQLTGTGMRGELFF.

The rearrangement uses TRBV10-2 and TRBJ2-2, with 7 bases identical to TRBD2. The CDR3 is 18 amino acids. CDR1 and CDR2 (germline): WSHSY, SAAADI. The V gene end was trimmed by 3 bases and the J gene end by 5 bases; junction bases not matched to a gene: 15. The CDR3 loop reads CASSDVPRAGVGTGELFF. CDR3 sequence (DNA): TGCGCCAGCAGTGATGTTCCCCGGGCGGGAGTAGGGACCGGGGAGCTGTTTTTT.

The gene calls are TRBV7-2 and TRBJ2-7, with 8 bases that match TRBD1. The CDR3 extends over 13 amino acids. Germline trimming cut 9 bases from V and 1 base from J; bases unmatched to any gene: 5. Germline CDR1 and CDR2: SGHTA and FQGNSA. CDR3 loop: CASRQGISYEQYF. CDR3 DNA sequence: TGTGCCAGTAGACAGGGGATTTCCTACGAGCAGTACTTC.

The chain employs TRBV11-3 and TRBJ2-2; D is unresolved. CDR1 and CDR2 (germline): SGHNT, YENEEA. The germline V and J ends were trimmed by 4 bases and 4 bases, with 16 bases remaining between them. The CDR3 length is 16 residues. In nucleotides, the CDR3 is TGTGCCAGCAGCTGGAGTTCGTTCCCTGGCACCGGGGAGCTGTTTTTT. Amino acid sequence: CASSWSSFPGTGELFF. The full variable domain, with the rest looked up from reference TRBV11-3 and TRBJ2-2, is EAGVVQSPRYKIIEKKQPVAFWCNPISGHNTLYWYLQNLGQGPELLIRYENEEAVDDSQLPKDRFSAERLKGVDSTLKIQPAELGDSAVYLCASSWSSFPGTGELFFGEGSRLTVL.

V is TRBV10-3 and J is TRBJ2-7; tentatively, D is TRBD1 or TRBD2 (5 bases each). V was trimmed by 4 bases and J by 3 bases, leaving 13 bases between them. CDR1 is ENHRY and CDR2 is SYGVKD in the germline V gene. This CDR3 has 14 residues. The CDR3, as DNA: TGTGCCATCAGTGCTGACACAGGACTCTACGAGCAGTACTTC. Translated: CAISADTGLYEQYF.

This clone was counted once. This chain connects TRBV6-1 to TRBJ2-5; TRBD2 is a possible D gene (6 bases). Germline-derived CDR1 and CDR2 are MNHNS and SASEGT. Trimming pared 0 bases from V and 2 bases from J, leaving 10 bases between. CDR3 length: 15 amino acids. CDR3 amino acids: CASSEAGGGQETQYF. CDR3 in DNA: TGTGCCAGCAGTGAAGCGGGGGGTGGTCAAGAGACCCAGTACTTC.

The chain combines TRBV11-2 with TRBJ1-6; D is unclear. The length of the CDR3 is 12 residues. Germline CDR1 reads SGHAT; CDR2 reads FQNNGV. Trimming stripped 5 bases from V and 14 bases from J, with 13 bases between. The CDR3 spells CASSASTKSLHF. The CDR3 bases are TGTGCCAGCAGCGCCTCAACAAAATCCCTCCACTTT.

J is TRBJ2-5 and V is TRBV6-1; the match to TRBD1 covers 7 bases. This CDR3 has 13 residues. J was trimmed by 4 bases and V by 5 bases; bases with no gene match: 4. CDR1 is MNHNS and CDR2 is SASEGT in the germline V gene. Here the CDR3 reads CASSQTGVETQYF. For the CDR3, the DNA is TGTGCCAGCAGTCAAACAGGGGTAGAGACCCAGTACTTC.